This paragraph reports one TCR beta chain. The method was immunoSEQ multiplex PCR; TCRdb's version includes in-frame clones alone and lacks a portion of them. The sample gives some 360,000 clones, around 79% of which show up once; 8.5% to 12% is in the top ten. Germline V gives CDR1 SGHRS, CDR2 YFSETQ. The CDR3 is 14 residues long. V lost 4 bases, J lost 1 base, and 11 bases lay in between. This record belongs to a study of shared clonotypes between healthy human individuals. Sequenced material: memory CD4+ T cells sorted from blood. Subset noted: CD45RA-negative fraction. This receptor was taken from a man younger than 45 in good health. This rearrangement joins TRBV5-1 to TRBJ1-1; tentatively, D is TRBD1 (6 bases). Here the CDR3 reads CASSPWTANTEAFF. The DNA for the CDR3 is TGCGCCAGCAGCCCCTGGACAGCGAACACTGAAGCTTTCTTT.